These T cell receptor beta chains were read from a single sample in a study of OX40 agonist ivuxolimab in advanced cancers. Profiling relied on immunoSEQ multiplex PCR, and the TCRdb table lists in-frame clones only, not all of them. Among around 60,000 clones, approximately 91% were seen once, and the ten largest hold roughly 2%. Sequenced material: CD4+ or CD8+ T cells sorted from blood, taken in a trial of the OX40 agonist ivuxolimab. The receptor source for this set is an adult with an advanced solid tumor such as melanoma, head and neck, liver or kidney cancer. Both conserved end residues are trimmed from each CDR3.

V gene: TRBV10-2
CDR3 protein: ASSPSGSTDTQY

V gene: TRBV5-4
CDR3 protein: ASSLVGVGVNEQY

V gene: TRBV7-9
CDR3 protein: ASSFEIGYGYT

V gene: TRBV7-8
CDR3 protein: ASSPWEPATGYEQY

V gene: TRBV2
CDR3 protein: ASSEVQASGAGELF

V gene: TRBV4-1
CDR3 protein: ASSQVALGLSATLNTEAF

V gene: TRBV6-5
CDR3 protein: ASSRAPGPSGYT

V gene: TRBV27
CDR3 protein: ASSPYHTGELF

V gene: TRBV6-5
CDR3 protein: ASSYGQTQF

V gene: TRBV5-1
CDR3 protein: ASRPGPGLNTGELF

V gene: TRBV4-1
CDR3 protein: ASSQGRASGGAISYNEQF

V gene: TRBV2
CDR3 protein: ASSEAVLPNQPQH

V gene: TRBV19
CDR3 protein: ASSIGGGTRASNQPQH

V gene: TRBV5-4
CDR3 protein: ASSLRASGTYEQY

V gene: TRBV6-4
CDR3 protein: ASSARGSSYNEQF

V gene: TRBV23-1
CDR3 protein: ASSQSESRTVRKSYEQY

V gene: TRBV5-1
CDR3 protein: ASSLGQGLQETQY

V gene: TRBV29-1
CDR3 protein: SVATAEAF

V gene: TRBV2
CDR3 protein: ASSVGDNTQPQH

V gene: TRBV20-1
CDR3 protein: SVSGETQY

V gene: TRBV9
CDR3 protein: ASSVVGVQGADTQY

V gene: TRBV5-6
CDR3 protein: ASSSYTGTGTETQY

V gene: TRBV28
CDR3 protein: ASRGYSGNTIY

V gene: TRBV7-9
CDR3 protein: ASSLADGNEKLF

V gene: TRBV6-5
CDR3 protein: ASSKIGQQNHEQY

V gene: TRBV28
CDR3 protein: ASTLNRGRSYEQY

V gene: TRBV6-1
CDR3 protein: ASRAGTGFTGELF

V gene: TRBV6-5
CDR3 protein: ASTDRGGNTIY

V gene: TRBV19
CDR3 protein: ASSISSLGPTPREQY

V gene: TRBV11-2
CDR3 protein: ASSSTEMLTF

V gene: TRBV4-2
CDR3 protein: ASSQGISYGYT

V gene: TRBV4-1
CDR3 protein: ASSQPDSLGEQY

V gene: TRBV19
CDR3 protein: ASSGGETQY

V gene: TRBV12-2
CDR3 protein: ASREDIFGETQY

V gene: TRBV4-2
CDR3 protein: ASSQGTSGGEGEQF

V gene: TRBV6-6
CDR3 protein: ASSYADRALSYEQY

V gene: TRBV6-5
CDR3 protein: ASSYSGSGELF

V gene: TRBV14
CDR3 protein: ASSPRTGSSSYGYT

V gene: TRBV5-4
CDR3 protein: ASSLGYADTQY

V gene: TRBV28
CDR3 protein: ASSRQRSTNYGYT

V gene: TRBV5-1
CDR3 protein: ASSLDTDKNYGYT

V gene: TRBV18
CDR3 protein: ASSPTRQGTEAF

V gene: TRBV13
CDR3 protein: ASSPGTSGNYEQY

V gene: TRBV4-3
CDR3 protein: ASSQDLPVSGNTIY

V gene: TRBV6-5
CDR3 protein: ASSLGQGAYEQY

V gene: TRBV19
CDR3 protein: ASSSSLYQPQH

V gene: TRBV4-1
CDR3 protein: ASSPPDTVEKLF

V gene: TRBV11-3
CDR3 protein: ASSARGTDTDTQY

V gene: TRBV9
CDR3 protein: ASSVAPFTETQY

V gene: TRBV5-8
CDR3 protein: ASSRKISEVSGF

V gene: TRBV30
CDR3 protein: AWSRMDRDTQY

V gene: TRBV4-3
CDR3 protein: ASSQDKVRTGFNEKLF

V gene: TRBV12-5
CDR3 protein: ASGLQGYEQY

V gene: TRBV18
CDR3 protein: ASSERGGSPLH

V gene: TRBV14
CDR3 protein: ASSQLTGVPNYGYT

V gene: TRBV28
CDR3 protein: ASSLTGEFRNEQF

V gene: TRBV6-1
CDR3 protein: ASSARLAVFEQY

V gene: TRBV5-6
CDR3 protein: ASSRIGTGVLNTEAF

V gene: TRBV5-1
CDR3 protein: ASSSGLVGDIDEQF